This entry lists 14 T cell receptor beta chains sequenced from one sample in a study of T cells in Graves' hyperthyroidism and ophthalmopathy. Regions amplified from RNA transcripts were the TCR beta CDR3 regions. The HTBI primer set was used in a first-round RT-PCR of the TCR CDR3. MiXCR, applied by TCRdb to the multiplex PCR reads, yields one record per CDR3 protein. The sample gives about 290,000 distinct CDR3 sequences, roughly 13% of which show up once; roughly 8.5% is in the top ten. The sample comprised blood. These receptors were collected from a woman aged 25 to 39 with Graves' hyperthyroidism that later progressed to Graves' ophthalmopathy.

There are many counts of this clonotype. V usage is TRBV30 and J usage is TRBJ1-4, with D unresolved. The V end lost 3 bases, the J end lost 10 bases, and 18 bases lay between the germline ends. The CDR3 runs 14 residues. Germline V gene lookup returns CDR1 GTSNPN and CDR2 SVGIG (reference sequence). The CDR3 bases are TGTGCCTGGAGCAAAGATACTATCATCGGAAAACTGTTTTTT. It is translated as CAWSKDTIIGKLFF. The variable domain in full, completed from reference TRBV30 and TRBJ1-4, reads SQTIHQWPATLVQPVGSPLSLECTVEGTSNPNLYWYRQAAGRGLQLLFYSVGIGQISSEVPQNLSASRPQDRQFILSSKKLLLSDSGFYLCAWSKDTIIGKLFFGSGTQLSVL.

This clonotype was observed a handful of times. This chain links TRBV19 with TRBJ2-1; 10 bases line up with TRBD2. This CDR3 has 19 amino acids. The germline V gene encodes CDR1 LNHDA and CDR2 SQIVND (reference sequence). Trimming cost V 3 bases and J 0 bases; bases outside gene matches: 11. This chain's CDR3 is CASSMSSGRFTSSYNEQFF. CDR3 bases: TGTGCCAGTAGTATGAGTAGCGGGAGGTTCACGAGCTCCTACAATGAGCAGTTCTTC.

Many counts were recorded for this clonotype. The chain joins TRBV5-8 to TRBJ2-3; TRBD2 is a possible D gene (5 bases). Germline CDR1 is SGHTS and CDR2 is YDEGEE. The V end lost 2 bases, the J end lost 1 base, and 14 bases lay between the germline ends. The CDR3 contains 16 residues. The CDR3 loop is CASSLWTSHRTDTQYF. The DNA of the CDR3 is TGTGCCAGCAGCTTATGGACTTCTCACCGCACAGATACGCAGTATTTT.

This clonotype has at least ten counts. Here the CDR3 reads CASSLLRLENYGYTF. CDR3 sequence (DNA): TGTGCCAGCAGCTTATTACGGCTTGAAAACTATGGCTACACCTTC. The chain uses TRBV7-2 and TRBJ1-2; D remains unclear. V gave up 2 bases and J gave up 2 bases, with 12 bases separating them. This CDR3 comprises 15 residues. Germline loops: CDR1 SGHTA, CDR2 FQGNSA.

The CDR3 DNA is TGTGCCAGCAGTGCTTCCCCCCCGGAAGGGACCTCCTACGAGCAGTACTTC. Protein sequence: CASSASPPEGTSYEQYF. The J gene is TRBJ2-7, the V gene TRBV25-1; D is possibly TRBD1 or TRBD2 (5 bases each). The germline V gene has CDR1 MGHDK and CDR2 SYGVNS. V was shortened by 4 bases and J by 0 bases, with 19 bases between the two germline ends. The CDR3 runs to 17 residues.

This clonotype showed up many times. The CDR3 sequence is CASSAMGVGTEAFF. The CDR3 nucleotides read TGTGCCAGCAGTGCAATGGGGGTAGGGACTGAAGCTTTCTTT. The chain is built from TRBV12-3 or TRBV12-4 and TRBJ1-1; D is perhaps TRBD1 (5 bases). The CDR3 contains 14 residues. V lost 5 bases to trimming and J lost 5 bases, with 15 bases between them.

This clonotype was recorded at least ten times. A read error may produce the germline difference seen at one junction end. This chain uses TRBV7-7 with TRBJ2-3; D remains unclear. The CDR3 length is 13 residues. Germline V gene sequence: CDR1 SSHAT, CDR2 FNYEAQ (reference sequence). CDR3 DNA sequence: TGTGCTAGCAGCTTAAGGGTTTCAGATACGCAGTATTTT. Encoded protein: CASSLRVSDTQYF.

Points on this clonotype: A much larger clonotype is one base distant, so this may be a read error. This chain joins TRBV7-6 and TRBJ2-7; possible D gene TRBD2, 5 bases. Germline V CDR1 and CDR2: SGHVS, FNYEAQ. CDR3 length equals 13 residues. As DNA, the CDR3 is TGTGCCAGCAGCTTAGGGGAGCCCTACGAGCGGTACTTC. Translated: CASSLGEPYERYF.

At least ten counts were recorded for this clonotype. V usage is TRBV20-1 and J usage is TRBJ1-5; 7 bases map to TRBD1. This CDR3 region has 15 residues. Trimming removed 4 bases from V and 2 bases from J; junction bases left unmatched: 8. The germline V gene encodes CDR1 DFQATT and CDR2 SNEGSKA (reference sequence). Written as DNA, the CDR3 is TGCAGTGCTATTAAACAGGGGACCGGCAATCAGCCCCAGCATTTT. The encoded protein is CSAIKQGTGNQPQHF.

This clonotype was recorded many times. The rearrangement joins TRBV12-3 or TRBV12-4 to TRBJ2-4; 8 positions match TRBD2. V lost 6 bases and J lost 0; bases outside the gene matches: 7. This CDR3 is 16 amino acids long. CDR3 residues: CASSPAGGVAKNIQYF. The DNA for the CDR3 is TGTGCCAGCAGCCCGGCGGGGGGTGTAGCCAAAAACATTCAGTACTTC.

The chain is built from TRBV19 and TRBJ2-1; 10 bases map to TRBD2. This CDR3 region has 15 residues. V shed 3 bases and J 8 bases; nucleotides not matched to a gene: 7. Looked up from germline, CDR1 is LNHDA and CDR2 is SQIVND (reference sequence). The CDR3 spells CASSILSSGSDEQFF. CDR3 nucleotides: TGTGCCAGTAGTATCCTGTCTAGCGGGAGCGATGAGCAGTTCTTC.

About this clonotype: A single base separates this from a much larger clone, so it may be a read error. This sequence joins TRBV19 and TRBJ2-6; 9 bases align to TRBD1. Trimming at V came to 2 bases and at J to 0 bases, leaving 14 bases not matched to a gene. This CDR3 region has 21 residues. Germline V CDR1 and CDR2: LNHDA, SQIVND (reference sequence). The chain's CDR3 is CASSILYASGTGHSGANVLTF. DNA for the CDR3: TGTGCCAGTAGTATACTTTATGCTTCCGGGACAGGGCACTCTGGGGCCAACGTCCTGACTTTC.

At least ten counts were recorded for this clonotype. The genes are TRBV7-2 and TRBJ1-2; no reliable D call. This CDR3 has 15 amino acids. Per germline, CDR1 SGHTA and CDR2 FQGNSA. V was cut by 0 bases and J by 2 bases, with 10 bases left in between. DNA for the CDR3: TGTGCCAGCAGCTTAGCGCGGGCTAGAAACTATGGCTACACCTTC. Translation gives CASSLARARNYGYTF.

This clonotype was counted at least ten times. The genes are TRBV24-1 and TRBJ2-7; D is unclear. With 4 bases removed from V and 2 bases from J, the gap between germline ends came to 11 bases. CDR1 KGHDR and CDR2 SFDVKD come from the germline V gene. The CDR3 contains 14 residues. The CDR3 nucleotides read TGTGCCACCAGTGAAACCTACCCACCCTACGAGCAGTACTTC. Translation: CATSETYPPYEQYF.